Only one count was recorded for the clone carrying this TCR beta chain. Data came from immunoSEQ multiplex PCR; TCRdb stores just in-frame clones and leaves some out. This table has some 180,000 clones, approximately 79% appearing once. These data originate in a study of blood T cell repertoires in COVID-19. Study background: Donors in the United States, Italy and Spain gave samples during acute or convalescent COVID-19. Nucleic acid was either cDNA or gDNA, and it came from T cells, B-cell-depleted T cells, or PBMCs.

Germline V lookup: CDR1 KGHSH, CDR2 LQKENI. The ends lost 6 bases at V and 1 base at J; junction bases unmatched: 9. This CDR3 contains 16 residues. The cohort comprised adults aged roughly 18 to 95 years residing in some 24 US areas. Donors were grouped by their self-reported clinical history. The sequence derives from a woman aged 55-69 years with acute COVID-19. This chain joins TRBV18 and TRBJ1-1; 9 nucleotides agree with TRBD1. Specimen: PBMCs or T cells enriched from blood (not recorded which). CDR3 sequence reads: CASSAGQGGENTEAFF. CDR3 in DNA: TGTGCCAGCTCGGCGGGACAGGGAGGGGAGAACACTGAAGCTTTCTTT.